The present T cell receptor (beta chain) was sequenced within a study of T cell responses to AZD1222 COVID-19 vaccine. As regards this clone: Its specificity is not known.

Notes on the study in general: Most donors were white British and more were female, and clonal diversity was possibly underestimated. AZD1222 recipients seropositive at baseline numbered only six or seven. Two AZD1222 administrations were followed by greater Spike-specific TCR breadth and depth.

TCRdb's table, derived via immunoSEQ multiplex PCR, lists solely in-frame clones and lacks some. The sample lists roughly 120,000 clones; roughly 90% were seen once. From germline, CDR1 is KGHSH and CDR2 LQKENI. Trimming at V came to 3 bases and at J to 9 bases, leaving 5 bases not matched to a gene. This CDR3 is 12 amino acids long. Specimen: peripheral blood, collected 28 days after the second dose of the MenACWY control vaccine. The chain carries TRBV18 and TRBJ2-7; 7 positions agree with TRBD2. This clonotype was obtained from an adult who received the MenACWY meningococcal vaccine as a control. The CDR3: CASSPGRDAQYV. CDR3 in DNA: TGTGCCAGCTCACCGGGGAGGGACGCGCAGTACGTC.